Below, 4 T cell receptor beta chains from the same sample are listed, as sequenced in a study of T cells after yellow fever vaccination. TCRdb called the 5' RACE reads again in MiXCR, with one record for every CDR3 protein. The table lists about 340,000 distinct CDR3 sequences, 8.5% to 9% of them singletons. Sequenced here: PBMCs, sampled on the day of the first yellow fever vaccination. The receptor set was obtained from a man between 18 and 35 years old who received the YFV17D yellow fever vaccine.

This clonotype was seen ten or more times. The chain is built from TRBV5-1 and TRBJ1-1; D is undetermined. Germline CDR1 SGHRS, CDR2 YFSETQ. This CDR3 is 14 amino acids long. The V end lost 1 base, the J end lost 9 bases, and 16 bases lay between the germline ends. CDR3 sequence: CASSLSTPPGQAFF. CDR3 nucleotide sequence: TGCGCCAGCAGCTTGTCGACTCCACCCGGGCAAGCTTTCTTT.

The CDR3 DNA reads as TGCGCCAGCAGCTTGGAAGGACTAGCGGGGGTTTCCGAGCAGTACTTC. Its protein is CASSLEGLAGVSEQYF. The rearrangement joins TRBV5-1 to TRBJ2-7; 13 bases map to TRBD2. Germline V gives CDR1 SGHRS, CDR2 YFSETQ. The CDR3 extends over 16 amino acids. V dropped 0 bases and J dropped 6; count of bases not matched to a gene: 6.

This rearrangement joins TRBV20-1 to TRBJ2-2, with 11 bases matching TRBD2. The V segment lost 0 bases and the J segment 7 bases; nucleotides outside the gene matches: 13. The CDR3 runs 18 residues. Looked up from germline, CDR1 is DFQATT and CDR2 is SNEGSKA (reference sequence). The CDR3: CSARDPTSGVTGDGELFF. Here the CDR3 DNA reads TGCAGTGCTAGAGATCCGACTAGCGGGGTTACAGGGGACGGGGAGCTGTTTTTT.

The chain joins TRBV5-4 to TRBJ1-2; D not resolved. Trimming cost V 2 bases and J 4 bases, with 15 bases left between them. The CDR3 runs 15 residues. The germline CDR1 and CDR2 sequences are SGHNT and YYREEE (reference sequence). The CDR3 DNA reads as TGTGCCAGCAGCTTAATGGCGGGCGTGAGCTATGGCTACACCTTC. Protein: CASSLMAGVSYGYTF.